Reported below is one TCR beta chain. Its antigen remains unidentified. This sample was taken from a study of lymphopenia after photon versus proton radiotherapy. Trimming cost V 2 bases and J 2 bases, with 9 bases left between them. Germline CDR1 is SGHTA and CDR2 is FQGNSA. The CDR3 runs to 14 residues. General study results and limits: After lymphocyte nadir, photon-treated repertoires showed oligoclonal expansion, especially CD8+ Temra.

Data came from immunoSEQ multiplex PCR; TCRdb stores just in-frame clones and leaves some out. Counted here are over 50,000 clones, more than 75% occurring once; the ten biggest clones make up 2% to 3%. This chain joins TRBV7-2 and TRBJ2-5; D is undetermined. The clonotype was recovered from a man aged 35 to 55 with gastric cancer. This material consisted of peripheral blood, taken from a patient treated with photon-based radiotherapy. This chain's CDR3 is CASSLRPGQETQYF. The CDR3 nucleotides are TGTGCCAGCAGCTTACGCCCTGGTCAAGAGACCCAGTACTTC.